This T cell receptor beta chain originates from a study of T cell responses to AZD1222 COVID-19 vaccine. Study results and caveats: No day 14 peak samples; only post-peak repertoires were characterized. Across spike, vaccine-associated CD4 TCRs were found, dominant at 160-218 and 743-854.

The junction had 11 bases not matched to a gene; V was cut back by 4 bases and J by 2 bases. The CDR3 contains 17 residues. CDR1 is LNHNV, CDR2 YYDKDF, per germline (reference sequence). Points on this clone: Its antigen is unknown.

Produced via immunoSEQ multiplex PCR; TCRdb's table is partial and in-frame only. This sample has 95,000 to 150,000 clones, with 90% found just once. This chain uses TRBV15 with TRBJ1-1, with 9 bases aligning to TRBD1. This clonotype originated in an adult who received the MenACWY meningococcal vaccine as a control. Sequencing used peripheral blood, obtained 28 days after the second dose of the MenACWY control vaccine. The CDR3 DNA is TGTGCCACCAGCACCCCAATCAAGGGACAGGGAAACACTGAAGCTTTCTTT. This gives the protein CATSTPIKGQGNTEAFF.